This entry lists 13 T cell receptor beta chains sequenced from one sample in a study of blood T cell repertoires in COVID-19. Sequenced by immunoSEQ multiplex PCR; TCRdb stores in-frame clones only, minus some. The data show tens of thousands of clones, with around 82% seen just once and 12% to 15% held by the top ten. Sequencing was done on a sample of peripheral blood. These receptors were obtained from a man in his fifties or sixties with COVID-19, enrolled during active disease.

The chain joins TRBV7-9 to TRBJ1-4; D is possibly TRBD1 (6 bases). The germline CDR1 and CDR2 sequences are SEHNR and FQNEAQ (reference sequence). Trimming cost V 4 bases and J 7 bases, with 22 bases left between them. CDR3 size: 17 residues. Written as DNA, the CDR3 is TGTGCCAGCAGCTCAGTGGATACAGGGCTCGTCCGTGAAAAACTGTTTTTT. Residues: CASSSVDTGLVREKLFF.

The chain carries TRBV6-6 and TRBJ2-3; 7 bases are shared with TRBD2. With 5 bases clipped from V and 1 base from J, the junction kept 6 bases outside the gene matches. CDR3 length: 15 residues. In germline, CDR1 is MNHNY, CDR2 SVGAGI (reference sequence). CDR3 amino acids: CASSPRLAGTDTQYF. The CDR3 nucleotides are TGTGCCAGCAGTCCCCGACTAGCAGGCACAGATACGCAGTATTTT.

The chain couples TRBV2 to TRBJ1-2, with D perhaps matching TRBD1 (5 bases). The V gene's germline CDR1 is SNHLY and CDR2 FYNNEI. Between the trimmed V and J ends, which lost 2 bases and 2 bases, there was a span of 9 bases. CDR3 length: 14 amino acids. CDR3: CASSEFAGNYGYTF. The CDR3 nucleotides read TGTGCCAGCAGTGAATTCGCAGGGAACTATGGCTACACCTTC. The full variable domain, completed using reference TRBV2 and TRBJ1-2, is EPEVTQTPSHQVTQMGQEVILRCVPISNHLYFYWYRQILGQKVEFLVSFYNNEISEKSEIFDDQFSVERPDGSNFTLKIRSTKLEDSAMYFCASSEFAGNYGYTFGSGTRLTVV.

The chain uses TRBV11-2 and TRBJ1-2; D remains unclear. The V gene's germline CDR1 is SGHAT and CDR2 FQNNGV. This CDR3 has 13 residues. The V gene lost 0 bases and the J gene lost 7 bases, with 9 bases spanning the gap. The CDR3 nucleotides read TGTGCCAGCAGCTTAGACAGAACATCTGGCTACACCTTC. The encoded protein is CASSLDRTSGYTF.

In its sample, this clone was seen a few times. The chain employs TRBV9 and TRBJ2-7, with D maybe TRBD2 (5 bases). The CDR3 has 13 amino acids. Trimming took 0 bases from V and 7 from J, leaving 11 bases between them. In germline, CDR1 is SGDLS, CDR2 YYNGEE. CDR3 DNA sequence: TGTGCCAGCAGCGTAGGGACTCTGGATGAGCAGTACTTC. Translated: CASSVGTLDEQYF.

The chain uses TRBV6-5 and TRBJ2-5, with a possible D match to TRBD2 (5 bases). V was trimmed by 6 bases and J by 5 bases, leaving 10 bases between them. The CDR3 extends over 12 amino acids. Germline assignment: CDR1 MNHEY and CDR2 SVGAGI. The CDR3 DNA sequence: TGTGCCAGCAGCGTTTCGGGGGAGACCCAGTACTTC. This gives the protein CASSVSGETQYF.

This chain connects TRBV30 to TRBJ2-5; 7 bases are a match to TRBD1. The V segment lost 3 bases and the J segment 4 bases; nucleotides outside the gene matches: 2. From germline, CDR1 is GTSNPN and CDR2 SVGIG (reference sequence). The CDR3 totals 12 residues. The CDR3 DNA follows: TGTGCCTGGAGGAGGGACAGAGAGACCCAGTACTTC. It yields the protein CAWRRDRETQYF.

The chain combines TRBV18 with TRBJ2-1; the match to TRBD2 covers 7 bases. V lost 6 bases, J lost 8 bases, and 1 base stayed unmatched. The CDR3 spans 11 residues. From germline, CDR1 is KGHSH and CDR2 LQKENI. The CDR3 is CASSAGDEQFF. The DNA of the CDR3 is TGTGCCAGCTCGGCGGGAGATGAGCAGTTCTTC.

V usage is TRBV19 and J usage is TRBJ1-1; 9 bases match TRBD1. This CDR3 has 14 amino acids. Germline loops: CDR1 LNHDA, CDR2 SQIVND (reference sequence). The V segment lost 4 bases and the J segment 5 bases; nucleotides outside the gene matches: 5. CDR3 bases: TGTGCCAGTAGTAGAGGACAGGGGCGAACTGAAGCTTTCTTT. Translation gives CASSRGQGRTEAFF. The variable domain in full, with the rest retrieved from reference TRBV19 and TRBJ1-1, is DGGITQSPKYLFRKEGQNVTLSCEQNLNHDAMYWYRQDPGQGLRLIYYSQIVNDFQKGDIAEGYSVSREKKESFPLTVTSAQKNPTAFYLCASSRGQGRTEAFFGQGTRLTVV.

In this sample, this clone turned up a few times. The DNA of the CDR3 is TGTGCCAGTAGTCGACAGGGGGCAGATGGCTACACCTTC. It codes for CASSRQGADGYTF. This chain uses TRBV19 with TRBJ1-2, with 10 bases matching TRBD1. CDR3 length: 13 amino acids. Germline V lookup: CDR1 LNHDA, CDR2 SQIVND (reference sequence). V lost 5 bases, J lost 6 bases, and 3 bases stayed unmatched.

The CDR3 nucleotides are TGTGCCAGCAGCCAAGGCAAGTCTTGGACAGAAGTATACTATGGCTACACCTTC. Encoded protein: CASSQGKSWTEVYYGYTF. The rearrangement links TRBV14 to TRBJ1-2; possibly TRBD1 for D (6 bases). Germline CDR1 SGHDN, CDR2 FVKESK. V was pared by 1 base and J by 3 bases, with 21 bases between. The CDR3 totals 18 residues. The full variable domain, rest sourced from reference TRBV14 and TRBJ1-2, is EAGVTQFPSHSVIEKGQTVTLRCDPISGHDNLYWYRRVMGKEIKFLLHFVKESKQDESGMPNNRFLAERTGGTYSTLKVQPAELEDSGVYFCASSQGKSWTEVYYGYTFGSGTRLTVV.

J is TRBJ2-1 and V is TRBV5-1; D is perhaps TRBD1 (6 bases). Trimming removed 3 bases from V and 9 bases from J, with 10 bases in between. Germline loops: CDR1 SGHRS, CDR2 YFSETQ. This CDR3 comprises 12 residues. CDR3 DNA sequence: TGCGCCAGCAGCTCGGACAGCCGTGAGCAGTTCTTC. Protein product: CASSSDSREQFF. Filled out from reference TRBV5-1 and TRBJ2-1, the complete variable domain reads KAGVTQTPRYLIKTRGQQVTLSCSPISGHRSVSWYQQTPGQGLQFLFEYFSETQRNKGNFPGRFSGRQFSNSRSEMNVSTLELGDSALYLCASSSDSREQFFGPGTRLTVL.

This clone occurred many times. The genes are TRBV3-1 (or the pseudogene TRBV3-2) and TRBJ2-5; 9 nucleotides line up with TRBD1. This CDR3 is built from 15 residues. After removal of 1 base from V and 2 bases from J, the junction contained 2 bases not matched to a gene. Germline CDR1 is LGHDT and CDR2 is YNNKEL (reference sequence). The CDR3 DNA reads as TGTGCCAGCAGCCAAGGGACAGGGGATCAAGAGACCCAGTACTTC. It encodes CASSQGTGDQETQYF.